These 21 T cell receptor beta chains were all obtained from the same sample, sequenced in a study of Tregs in tolerant kidney transplant recipients. Only in-frame clones appear in the TCRdb table, and some are missing; sequencing was by immunoSEQ multiplex PCR. The table lists around 50,000 clones, roughly nine tenths of them singletons. Recipients received nonmyeloablative bone marrow transplants from related graft donors, with transient mixed chimerism. The source material was CD8+ T cells from blood (PBMCs), sampled 24 months after the transplant. The receptors derive from a human patient who received a combined kidney and bone marrow transplant. Some T cells may have come from the graft donor.

Points on this clone: In the same sample, other DNA sequences code for this CDR3. The J gene is TRBJ2-7, the V gene TRBV6-1, with 8 positions matching TRBD2. CDR1 MNHNS and CDR2 SASEGT come from the germline V gene. The CDR3 has 13 amino acids. V shed 3 bases and J 2 bases; nucleotides not matched to a gene: 0. CDR3 coding DNA: TGTGCCAGCAGTGAGGGACTAGCCTACGAGCAGTACTTC. Its translation is CASSEGLAYEQYF.

The chain employs TRBV5-1 and TRBJ1-1; a possible D gene is TRBD1 (5 bases). Per the germline V gene, CDR1 is SGHRS and CDR2 is YFSETQ. The germline V and J ends were trimmed by 3 bases and 1 base, with 10 bases remaining between them. The CDR3 consists of 14 residues. The CDR3 nucleotides read TGCGCCAGCAGCTGGATCACAGGGAACACTGAAGCTTTCTTT. It is translated as CASSWITGNTEAFF.

In regard to this clone: The sample contains more than one DNA sequence encoding this CDR3. The V and J genes are TRBV19 and TRBJ1-6; D possibly corresponds to TRBD1 (6 bases). With 3 bases removed from V and 13 bases from J, the gap between germline ends came to 19 bases. The CDR3 has 15 amino acids. Germline values: CDR1 LNHDA, CDR2 SQIVND (reference sequence). The CDR3 sequence is CASSMAGASSSPLHF. The CDR3 bases are TGTGCCAGTAGTATGGCGGGGGCATCTTCTTCCCCCCTCCACTTT.

A word on this clone: The sample has other DNA sequences that encode this CDR3 too. This chain connects TRBV9 to TRBJ2-7; 9 nucleotides align to TRBD1. Trimming cost V 7 bases and J 5 bases; bases outside gene matches: 10. CDR1 is SGDLS and CDR2 is YYNGEE in the germline V gene. This CDR3 spans 14 amino acids. CDR3 residues: CASSPGDRDHEQYF. The CDR3 coding sequence is TGTGCCAGCTCCCCGGGGGACAGGGACCACGAGCAGTACTTC.

The chain couples TRBV11-2 to TRBJ2-5; TRBD1 is a possible D gene (6 bases). CDR3 length equals 14 residues. Germline V gene data show CDR1 as SGHAT and CDR2 as FQNNGV. The V end lost 1 base, the J end lost 5 bases, and 11 bases lay between the germline ends. CDR3 residues: CASSLGGGPETQYF. In nucleotides, the CDR3 is TGTGCCAGCAGCTTAGGAGGGGGTCCGGAGACCCAGTACTTC.

This chain links TRBV4-3 with TRBJ1-4; D is possibly TRBD1 (6 bases). Trimming cost V 4 bases and J 5 bases, with 14 bases left between them. Per the germline V gene, CDR1 is LGHNA and CDR2 is YSLEER. This CDR3 spans 15 amino acids. CDR3 nucleotides: TGCGCCAGCAGCCGGAACAGGGATGGGAATGAAAAACTGTTTTTT. Its translation is CASSRNRDGNEKLFF.

The chain carries TRBV11-2 and TRBJ1-1; D may be TRBD1 (5 bases). There are 13 residues in the CDR3. Per germline, CDR1 SGHAT and CDR2 FQNNGV. Trimming took off 5 bases at V and 3 bases at J, with 10 bases between the two ends. CDR3 sequence (DNA): TGTGCCAGCAGCATGCAGGGTTACACTGAAGCTTTCTTT. It encodes CASSMQGYTEAFF.

The genes are TRBV15 and TRBJ1-2, with TRBD1 matching over 7 bases. The CDR3 totals 15 residues. From germline, CDR1 is LNHNV and CDR2 YYDKDF (reference sequence). J lost 1 base, V lost 5 bases, and 7 bases had no gene match. In nucleotides, the CDR3 is TGTGCCACCAGCGGTAACAGGGGTCGTAACTATGGCTACACCTTC. This gives the protein CATSGNRGRNYGYTF.

This clone appeared a few times. The genes are TRBV5-6 and TRBJ2-3; 7 bases map to TRBD2. The CDR3 spans 14 residues. After removal of 0 bases from V and 4 bases from J, the junction contained 2 bases not matched to a gene. Germline-derived CDR1 and CDR2 are SGHDT and YYEEEE. As DNA, the CDR3 is TGTGCCAGCAGCTTGGGAGGGAGGGCAGATACGCAGTATTTT. This sequence encodes CASSLGGRADTQYF.

The rearrangement links TRBV10-3 to TRBJ2-1; 9 positions agree with TRBD2. Germline V CDR1 and CDR2: ENHRY, SYGVKD. The CDR3 has 16 amino acids. After removal of 4 bases from V and 6 bases from J, the junction contained 10 bases not matched to a gene. CDR3 sequence (DNA): TGTGCCATCAGTGGAGATAGCGGGAGAGCTAGCAATGAGCAGTTCTTC. Amino acid sequence: CAISGDSGRASNEQFF.

The table lists this clone with a count of one. The rearrangement uses TRBV11-3 and TRBJ2-5; a weak D match, TRBD1 (5 bases). V gave up 2 bases and J gave up 0 bases, with 16 bases separating them. The germline gives CDR1 SGHNT, CDR2 YENEEA. This CDR3 spans 17 amino acids. CDR3 protein: CASSLWEPRGHQETQYF. The CDR3 DNA follows: TGTGCCAGCAGCTTATGGGAACCAAGGGGCCACCAAGAGACCCAGTACTTC.

This clone was seen a single time. This chain connects TRBV7-8 to TRBJ2-7; D is possibly TRBD2 (6 bases). Germline CDR1 and CDR2: SGHVS and FQNEAQ. Trimming shortened V by 3 bases and J by 5 bases, and 17 bases separated the two germline ends. This CDR3 is built from 15 residues. The CDR3: CASSFLPGDEDEQYF. For the CDR3, the DNA is TGTGCCAGCAGCTTTCTTCCGGGAGACGAGGACGAGCAGTACTTC.

The chain carries TRBV11-2 and TRBJ2-7; 7 bases align to TRBD1. J gave up 2 bases and V 1 base, and 2 bases lay outside the gene matches. Germline values: CDR1 SGHAT, CDR2 FQNNGV. The CDR3 loop spans 14 amino acids. CDR3 amino acids: CASSLVTGAYEQYF. The CDR3 DNA reads as TGTGCCAGCAGCTTAGTTACAGGGGCCTACGAGCAGTACTTC.

The V call is TRBV14, the J call TRBJ1-2; TRBD1 aligns across 7 bases. J was trimmed by 4 bases and V by 7 bases; bases with no gene match: 9. Germline V lookup: CDR1 SGHDN, CDR2 FVKESK. The CDR3 runs to 14 residues. Here the CDR3 DNA reads TGTGCCAGCAAAGAGACAGGGTTTATCTATGGCTACACCTTC. This gives the protein CASKETGFIYGYTF.

This clone was detected only once. This sequence joins TRBV4-1 and TRBJ2-7, with D possibly matching TRBD2 (5 bases). This CDR3 region has 15 residues. V lost 2 bases and J 3 bases, leaving 14 bases between the germline ends. The V gene's germline CDR1 is MGHRA and CDR2 YSYEKL. The CDR3 DNA follows: TGCGCCAGCAGCCAAATTTTAGGTGGGAGCTACGAGCAGTACTTC. As protein: CASSQILGGSYEQYF.

V gene TRBV6-5 combines with J gene TRBJ2-1; D is possibly TRBD2 (6 bases). Germline V gene sequence: CDR1 MNHEY, CDR2 SVGAGI. The germline V and J ends were trimmed by 0 bases and 3 bases, with 6 bases remaining between them. This CDR3 has 14 amino acids. CDR3 amino acids: CASSYSSGYNEQFF. The CDR3 DNA is TGTGCCAGCAGTTACTCTAGCGGCTACAATGAGCAGTTCTTC.

For this clone: This CDR3 is also generated by other DNA sequences in the sample. J is TRBJ1-1 and V is TRBV2; 7 nucleotides line up with TRBD1. V lost 3 bases and J lost 6; bases outside the gene matches: 13. CDR3 length: 16 residues. Germline loops: CDR1 SNHLY, CDR2 FYNNEI. Written as DNA, the CDR3 is TGTGCCAGCAGTGACCGACAGGGCGGCCTGGGGGCTGAAGCTTTCTTT. Protein product: CASSDRQGGLGAEAFF.

This clone was seen a single time. This chain joins TRBV4-3 and TRBJ2-1, with a tentative D call TRBD2 (6 bases). Per germline, CDR1 LGHNA and CDR2 YSLEER. Trimming took 0 bases from V and 7 from J, leaving 16 bases between them. The CDR3 is 16 amino acids. CDR3 region: CASSQDLAGWGNEQFF. CDR3 nucleotide sequence: TGCGCCAGCAGCCAAGACCTGGCGGGATGGGGGAATGAGCAGTTCTTC.

V gene TRBV19 combines with J gene TRBJ2-1, with 13 nucleotides matching TRBD2. Germline assignment: CDR1 LNHDA and CDR2 SQIVND (reference sequence). With 4 bases clipped from V and 4 bases from J, the junction kept 4 bases outside the gene matches. This CDR3 comprises 16 residues. The DNA for the CDR3 is TGTGCCAGTAGTACGGGGACTAGCGGGGCGTACAATGAGCAGTTCTTC. Residues: CASSTGTSGAYNEQFF.

The V gene is TRBV6-5, the J gene TRBJ2-1; TRBD2 matches at 7 bases. CDR1 is MNHEY and CDR2 is SVGAGI in the germline V gene. The CDR3 consists of 15 residues. J gave up 4 bases and V 0 bases, and 3 bases lay outside the gene matches. This CDR3 is CASSYSWGGYNEQFF. DNA of the CDR3: TGTGCCAGCAGTTACTCCTGGGGAGGGTACAATGAGCAGTTCTTC.

The V call is TRBV6-6, the J call TRBJ1-1; a weak D match, TRBD1 (5 bases). Germline V gene data show CDR1 as MNHNY and CDR2 as SVGAGI (reference sequence). The CDR3 runs to 13 residues. Trimming left V 10 bases short and J 8 bases short, with 20 bases between. The CDR3 region has the DNA TGTGCCACCTCTGAACCAGGGATTATAGAAGCTTTCTTT. This encodes CATSEPGIIEAFF.